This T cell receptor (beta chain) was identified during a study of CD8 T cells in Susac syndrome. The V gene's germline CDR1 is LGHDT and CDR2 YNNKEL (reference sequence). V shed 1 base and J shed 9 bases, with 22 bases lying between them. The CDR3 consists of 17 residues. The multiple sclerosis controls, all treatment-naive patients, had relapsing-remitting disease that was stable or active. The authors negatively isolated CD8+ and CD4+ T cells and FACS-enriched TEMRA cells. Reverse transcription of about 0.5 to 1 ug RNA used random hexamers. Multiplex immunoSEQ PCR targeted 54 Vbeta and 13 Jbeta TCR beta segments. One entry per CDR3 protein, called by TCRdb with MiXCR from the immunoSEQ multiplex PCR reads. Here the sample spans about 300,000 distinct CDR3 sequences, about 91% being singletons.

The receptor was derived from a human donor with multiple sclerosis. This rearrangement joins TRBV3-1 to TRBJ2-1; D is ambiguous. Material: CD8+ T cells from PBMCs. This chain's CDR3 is CASSQGNPGSKRPEQFF. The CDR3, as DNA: TGTGCCAGCAGCCAAGGGAATCCCGGGTCTAAGCGCCCTGAGCAGTTCTTC.